This paragraph covers one T cell receptor (beta chain) sequence. Its antigen is unidentified. The data are from a study of cytomegalovirus exposure and HLA in healthy donors. As for the study in general: Around 78 million unique TCR sequences came from HLA-typed donors in an early release.

This CDR3 region has 16 residues. V gave up 2 bases and J gave up 3 bases, with 17 bases separating them. Germline values: CDR1 LNHNV, CDR2 YYDKDF (reference sequence). Study results and limitations: When presence/absence was analysed, sequencing depth was taken to be roughly uniform across donors. Previous analysis showed most TCR beta V segments were productive about 90% or about 30% of the time.

A multiplex PCR was run with 60 Vbeta primers and 13 Jbeta primers. Sequenced by immunoSEQ multiplex PCR; TCRdb stores in-frame clones only, minus some. The profile shows about 140,000 clones, approximately 84% of them singletons. The chain combines TRBV15 with TRBJ2-7; D might be TRBD1 (6 bases). The sequence came from a woman between 40 and 55 years old in good health and CMV-seronegative. Sequenced sample: PBMCs. This chain's CDR3 is CATSRSILGGSYEQYF. The CDR3 DNA reads TGTGCCACCAGCAGATCTATACTAGGGGGAAGCTACGAGCAGTACTTC.